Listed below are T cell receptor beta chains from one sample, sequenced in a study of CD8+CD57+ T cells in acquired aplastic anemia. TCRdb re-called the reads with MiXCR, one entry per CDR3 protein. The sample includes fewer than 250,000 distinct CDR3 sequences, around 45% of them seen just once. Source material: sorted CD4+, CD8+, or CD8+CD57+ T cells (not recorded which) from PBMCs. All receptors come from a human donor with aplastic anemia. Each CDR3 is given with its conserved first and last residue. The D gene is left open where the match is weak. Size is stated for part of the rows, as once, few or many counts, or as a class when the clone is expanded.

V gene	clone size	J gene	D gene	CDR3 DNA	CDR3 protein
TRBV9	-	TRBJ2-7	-	TGTGCCAGCAGCCCGGGGGTGACAGGGTCCTACGAGCAGTACTTC	CASSPGVTGSYEQYF
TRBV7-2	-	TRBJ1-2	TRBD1	TGTGCCAGCAGCTTAGGGGCGACAGGGGGCGGCTATGGCTACACCTTC	CASSLGATGGGYGYTF
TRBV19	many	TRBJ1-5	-	TGTGCCAGTAGTATAGCGGTCAGGGGAGAGCAGGCCCAGCATTTT	CASSIAVRGEQAQHF
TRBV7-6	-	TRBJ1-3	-	TGTGCTAGCAGCCCTCGACCGCCTGGGGCTTTTGGAAACACCATATATTTT	CASSPRPPGAFGNTIYF
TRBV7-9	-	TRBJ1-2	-	TGTGCCAGCAGCCCGTCTACAGGGAACTATGGCTACACCTTC	CASSPSTGNYGYTF
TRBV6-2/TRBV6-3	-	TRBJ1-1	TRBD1	TGTGCCAGCAATGCAGGGGGCTCTACTGAAGCTTTCTTT	CASNAGGSTEAFF
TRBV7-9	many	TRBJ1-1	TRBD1	TGTGCCAGCAGCTCGAAACAGGGGCCCCCTGAAGCTTTCTTT	CASSSKQGPPEAFF
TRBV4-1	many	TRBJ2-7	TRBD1	TGCGCCAGCAGTCCCCGGACAGGGACATACGAGCAGTACTTC	CASSPRTGTYEQYF
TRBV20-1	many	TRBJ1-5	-	TGCAGTGCTAGAGATCGTCCCTCCAGGCCCCAGCATTTT	CSARDRPSRPQHF
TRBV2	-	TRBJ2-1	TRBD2	TGTGCCAGCAGTGCTGCGAGCGGGGGCAGTGAGCAGTTCTTC	CASSAASGGSEQFF
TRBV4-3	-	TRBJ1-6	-	TGCGCCAGCAGCCAAGATAGGTCAGGCCTGAATTCACCCCTCCACTTT	CASSQDRSGLNSPLHF
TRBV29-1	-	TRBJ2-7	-	TGCAGCGTTGAGGGTGGGGCCAGGGAGCAGTACTTC	CSVEGGAREQYF
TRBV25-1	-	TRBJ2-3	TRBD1	TGTGCCAGCTTCAGGGGGCGGGTCACAGATACGCAGTATTTT	CASFRGRVTDTQYF
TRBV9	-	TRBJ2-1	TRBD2	TGTGCCAGCAGCAATAGCGGGGGGGATGAGCAGTTCTTC	CASSNSGGDEQFF
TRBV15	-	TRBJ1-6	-	TGTGCCACCAGCAGGGACAGAGATAATTCACCCCTCCACTTT	CATSRDRDNSPLHF
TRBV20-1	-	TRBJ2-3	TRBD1	TGCAGTGCTAGTATTGGACAGGGAACAGATACGCAGTATTTT	CSASIGQGTDTQYF
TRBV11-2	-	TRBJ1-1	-	TGTGCCAGCAGCTTACCGTGGGGTGAAGCTTTCTTT	CASSLPWGEAFF
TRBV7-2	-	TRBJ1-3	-	TGTGCCAGCAGCTTAGCGACAGGACTCTCTGGAAACACCATATATTTT	CASSLATGLSGNTIYF
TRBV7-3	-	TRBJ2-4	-	TGTGCCAGCAGCTTGAGACAGGCCAAAGACATTCAGTACTTC	CASSLRQAKDIQYF
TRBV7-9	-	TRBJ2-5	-	TGTGCCAGCAGCTTAACTCAGGGAATGGGCGGAGAGACCCAGTACTTC	CASSLTQGMGGETQYF
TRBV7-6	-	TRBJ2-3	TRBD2	TGTGCCAGCAGCGATGGGGCGGGCGGGAGTCAAATCACAGATACGCAGTATTTT	CASSDGAGGSQITDTQYF
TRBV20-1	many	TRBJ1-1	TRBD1	TGCAGTGCTAGAGATCAGTTAGGGGGCTGGGACACTGAAGCTTTCTTT	CSARDQLGGWDTEAFF
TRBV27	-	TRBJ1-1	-	TGTGCCAGCAGTTTATCACCCGGAATGAACACTGAAGCTTTCTTT	CASSLSPGMNTEAFF
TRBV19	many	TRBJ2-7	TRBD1	TGTGCCAGTAGCCACGGTGGACAGGGTAGGAACGAGCAGTACTTC	CASSHGGQGRNEQYF
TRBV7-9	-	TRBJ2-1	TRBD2	TGTGCCAGCAGCCCCTCATTGACTAGCGGGGGGGCCCTGGGGGACAATGAGCAGTTCTTC	CASSPSLTSGGALGDNEQFF
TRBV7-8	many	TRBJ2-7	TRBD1	TGTGCCAGCAGCCCCGGGACAGGGAACAACTACGAGCAGTACTTC	CASSPGTGNNYEQYF
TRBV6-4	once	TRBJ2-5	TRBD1	TGTGCCAGTGGTCCGACAGGGACCCCGGAGACCCAGTACTTC	CASGPTGTPETQYF
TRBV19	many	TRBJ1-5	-	TGTGCCAGTAGTATCCCTCGAACCGAGGGCTTACTCAATCAGCCCCAGCATTTT	CASSIPRTEGLLNQPQHF
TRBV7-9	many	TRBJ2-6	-	TGTGCCAGCAGCTTAGTATTTTTCGAAACAGGGCGCTCTGGGGCCAACGTCCTGACTTTC	CASSLVFFETGRSGANVLTF
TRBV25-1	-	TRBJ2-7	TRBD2	TGTGCCAGCAGTTTTAGCGGGGGCCGATCCTACGAGCAGTACTTC	CASSFSGGRSYEQYF
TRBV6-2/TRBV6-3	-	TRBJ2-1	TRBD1	TGTGCCAGCAGCAGCAAAAGGACAGGGGACACGAATGAGCAGTTCTTC	CASSSKRTGDTNEQFF
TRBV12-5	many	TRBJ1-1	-	TGTGCTACCACAGAGAACACTGAAGCTTTCTTT	CATTENTEAFF
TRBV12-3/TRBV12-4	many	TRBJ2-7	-	TGTGCCAGCAGAGATACGTTGACTCCTAATAAGCAGTACTTC	CASRDTLTPNKQYF
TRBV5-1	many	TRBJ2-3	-	TGCGCCAGCAGCTTGGAGTTCCCTCCCAAAGGAGATACGCAGTATTTT	CASSLEFPPKGDTQYF
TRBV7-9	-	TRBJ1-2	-	TGTGCCAGCAGCCGGGACGGCCCTCAGGGCTACACCTTC	CASSRDGPQGYTF
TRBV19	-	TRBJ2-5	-	TGTGCCAGTAGGAGGGGCTCAGGGTACGAGACCCAGTACTTC	CASRRGSGYETQYF
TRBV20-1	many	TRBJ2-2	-	TGCAGTGCTAATGAGTTCGTCACCGGGGAGCTGTTTTTT	CSANEFVTGELFF
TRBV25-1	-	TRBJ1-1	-	TGTGCCAGCAGTGAATCTTCGTATCCAGGGGACACTGAAGCTTTCTTT	CASSESSYPGDTEAFF
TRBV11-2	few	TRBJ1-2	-	TGTGCCAGCAGCTTAGTTCCCGATCGGGGAATTAACTATGGCTACACCTTC	CASSLVPDRGINYGYTF
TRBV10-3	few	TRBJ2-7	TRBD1	TGTGCCATCAGTGAGCTTGGGGACAGGGAGAGCTCCTACGAGCAGTACTTC	CAISELGDRESSYEQYF
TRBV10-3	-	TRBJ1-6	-	TGTGCCATCGGGGGGGGGTCGTCTTATAATTCACCCCTCCACTTT	CAIGGGSSYNSPLHF